These T cell receptor beta chains were read from a single sample in a study of T cells after yellow fever vaccination. TCRdb ran MiXCR on the 5' RACE reads and lists one entry per CDR3 protein. The top ten clones hold approximately 0.99% of a sample with 230,000 or so distinct CDR3 sequences, about 7% of them seen once. The source was CD4+ T cells sorted from PBMCs, collected on the day of the yellow fever booster vaccination. Receptors were obtained from a young man who received the YFV17D yellow fever vaccine. Each CDR3 is given with its conserved first and last residue. Fields, in order: J gene, V gene, clone size, D gene, CDR3 protein, CDR3 DNA. A D gene is named only where the DNA matches it firmly. Clone size is stated in some rows and not others, as once, few, many or a class when expanded.

j_gene: TRBJ2-1
v_gene: TRBV12-3/TRBV12-4
abundance: NA
d_gene: TRBD2
CDR3aa: CASRRGTSGSPLNEQFF
CDR3nt: TGTGCCAGCAGACGGGGGACTAGCGGGTCACCCCTCAATGAGCAGTTCTTC

j_gene: TRBJ2-7
v_gene: TRBV20-1
abundance: NA
d_gene: NA
CDR3aa: CSASFARQSLYEQYF
CDR3nt: TGCAGTGCTAGTTTTGCTAGGCAGTCCCTCTACGAGCAGTACTTC

j_gene: TRBJ2-1
v_gene: TRBV3-1
abundance: NA
d_gene: NA
CDR3aa: CASCQPLRRRQNDNEQFF
CDR3nt: TGTGCCTCCTGCCAACCTCTCCGGCGGAGACAAAATGACAATGAGCAGTTCTTC

j_gene: TRBJ2-4
v_gene: TRBV29-1
abundance: many
d_gene: NA
CDR3aa: CSVEAGWGLGNIQYF
CDR3nt: TGCAGCGTTGAAGCGGGTTGGGGATTAGGGAACATTCAGTACTTC

j_gene: TRBJ2-1
v_gene: TRBV19
abundance: NA
d_gene: NA
CDR3aa: CASNGRPYNEQFF
CDR3nt: TGTGCCAGTAACGGCAGACCCTACAATGAGCAGTTCTTC

j_gene: TRBJ2-1
v_gene: TRBV20-1
abundance: NA
d_gene: TRBD1
CDR3aa: CSASNLDRANEQFF
CDR3nt: TGCAGTGCGTCCAATCTGGACAGGGCCAATGAGCAGTTCTTC

j_gene: TRBJ2-1
v_gene: TRBV5-4
abundance: NA
d_gene: NA
CDR3aa: CASSLRRSSYNEQFF
CDR3nt: TGTGCCAGCAGCCTGCGACGGAGCTCCTACAATGAGCAGTTCTTC

j_gene: TRBJ1-2
v_gene: TRBV6-5
abundance: few
d_gene: TRBD1
CDR3aa: CASSYSGQRNGYTF
CDR3nt: TGTGCCAGCAGTTACTCGGGACAGCGAAATGGCTACACCTTC

j_gene: TRBJ2-7
v_gene: TRBV12-3/TRBV12-4
abundance: many
d_gene: NA
CDR3aa: CASSTPREQYF
CDR3nt: TGTGCCAGTTCGACCCCGCGCGAGCAGTACTTC

j_gene: TRBJ2-1
v_gene: TRBV10-1
abundance: NA
d_gene: TRBD2
CDR3aa: CASGPASSLAGEQFF
CDR3nt: TGCGCCAGCGGCCCCGCTAGCTCCCTAGCGGGGGAGCAGTTCTTC

j_gene: TRBJ2-1
v_gene: TRBV10-3
abundance: many
d_gene: NA
CDR3aa: CAISAGTLYNEQFF
CDR3nt: TGTGCCATCAGTGCCGGGACGCTCTACAATGAGCAGTTCTTC

j_gene: TRBJ2-1
v_gene: TRBV2
abundance: NA
d_gene: TRBD2
CDR3aa: CASHTSGPYNEQFF
CDR3nt: TGTGCCAGCCATACTAGCGGGCCTTACAATGAGCAGTTCTTC

j_gene: TRBJ2-1
v_gene: TRBV7-3
abundance: few
d_gene: TRBD2
CDR3aa: CASSRGSLAGFMHADEQFF
CDR3nt: TGTGCCAGCAGCCGCGGGTCGCTAGCGGGATTTATGCATGCAGATGAGCAGTTCTTC

j_gene: TRBJ2-5
v_gene: TRBV15
abundance: many
d_gene: NA
CDR3aa: CATSTQETQYF
CDR3nt: TGTGCCACCAGCACCCAAGAGACCCAGTACTTC

j_gene: TRBJ1-5
v_gene: TRBV7-2
abundance: many
d_gene: NA
CDR3aa: CASSLGVNQPQHF
CDR3nt: TGTGCCAGCAGCTTAGGAGTAAATCAGCCCCAGCATTTT

j_gene: TRBJ1-6
v_gene: TRBV27
abundance: NA
d_gene: TRBD1
CDR3aa: CASSAYRGQSPLHF
CDR3nt: TGTGCCAGCAGTGCGTACAGGGGGCAATCACCCCTCCACTTT

j_gene: TRBJ1-1
v_gene: TRBV14
abundance: NA
d_gene: NA
CDR3aa: CASSPVGRRNTEAFF
CDR3nt: TGTGCCAGCAGCCCAGTCGGGCGCAGGAACACTGAAGCTTTCTTT

j_gene: TRBJ2-1
v_gene: TRBV29-1
abundance: many
d_gene: NA
CDR3aa: CSVEKLAEFNEQFF
CDR3nt: TGCAGCGTTGAGAAACTAGCCGAGTTCAATGAGCAGTTCTTC

j_gene: TRBJ2-7
v_gene: TRBV29-1
abundance: many
d_gene: NA
CDR3aa: CSVIGTGGLAEPYEQYF
CDR3nt: TGCAGCGTCATCGGGACAGGGGGACTAGCGGAGCCCTACGAGCAGTACTTC

j_gene: TRBJ1-6
v_gene: TRBV7-9
abundance: many
d_gene: NA
CDR3aa: CASSLGYSPLHF
CDR3nt: TGTGCCAGCAGCTTGGGATATTCACCCCTCCACTTT

j_gene: TRBJ2-5
v_gene: TRBV6-2/TRBV6-3
abundance: NA
d_gene: NA
CDR3aa: CASSYDQLQYQETQYF
CDR3nt: TGTGCCAGCAGTTACGACCAGCTCCAGTACCAAGAGACCCAGTACTTC

j_gene: TRBJ2-1
v_gene: TRBV10-3
abundance: few
d_gene: TRBD1
CDR3aa: CAISEPGQGADEQFF
CDR3nt: TGTGCCATCAGTGAGCCGGGACAGGGTGCCGATGAGCAGTTCTTC

j_gene: TRBJ2-5
v_gene: TRBV12-3/TRBV12-4
abundance: many
d_gene: NA
CDR3aa: CASAEESQTQYF
CDR3nt: TGTGCCAGCGCCGAGGAGAGTCAGACCCAGTACTTC

j_gene: TRBJ2-1
v_gene: TRBV15
abundance: few
d_gene: TRBD2
CDR3aa: CATSRERGLAYNEQFF
CDR3nt: TGTGCCACCAGCAGAGAAAGGGGACTAGCCTACAATGAGCAGTTCTTC

j_gene: TRBJ2-6
v_gene: TRBV5-1
abundance: few
d_gene: NA
CDR3aa: CASSTSSGANVLTF
CDR3nt: TGCGCCAGCAGCACTAGTTCTGGGGCCAACGTCCTGACTTTC

j_gene: TRBJ2-2
v_gene: TRBV5-4
abundance: many
d_gene: NA
CDR3aa: CASSLAVGELFF
CDR3nt: TGTGCCAGCAGCTTGGCTGTCGGGGAGCTGTTTTTT

j_gene: TRBJ2-2
v_gene: TRBV6-2/TRBV6-3
abundance: many
d_gene: TRBD2
CDR3aa: CASSYTRRGAGSNTGELFF
CDR3nt: TGTGCCAGCAGTTACACCCGTCGAGGAGCGGGGTCGAACACCGGGGAGCTGTTTTTT

j_gene: TRBJ2-5
v_gene: TRBV20-1
abundance: few
d_gene: TRBD2
CDR3aa: CSARLPGLAGVRETQYF
CDR3nt: TGCAGTGCTAGGCTCCCGGGACTAGCGGGAGTAAGAGAGACCCAGTACTTC

j_gene: TRBJ2-2
v_gene: TRBV5-1
abundance: NA
d_gene: TRBD2
CDR3aa: CASSFRALAGVTGELFF
CDR3nt: TGCGCCAGCAGCTTCAGGGCGCTAGCGGGAGTCACCGGGGAGCTGTTTTTT

j_gene: TRBJ2-1
v_gene: TRBV19
abundance: many
d_gene: TRBD2
CDR3aa: CASSSGTSGRGLGNEQFF
CDR3nt: TGTGCCAGTAGTTCCGGGACTAGCGGGAGAGGTTTAGGGAATGAGCAGTTCTTC

j_gene: TRBJ2-2
v_gene: TRBV20-1
abundance: many
d_gene: TRBD1
CDR3aa: CSARGTGNTGELFF
CDR3nt: TGCAGTGCTCGGGGGACAGGGAACACCGGGGAGCTGTTTTTT

j_gene: TRBJ2-2
v_gene: TRBV7-6
abundance: few
d_gene: TRBD1
CDR3aa: CASSQGQYSGELFF
CDR3nt: TGTGCCAGCAGCCAGGGACAGTACAGCGGGGAGCTGTTTTTT

j_gene: TRBJ1-5
v_gene: TRBV20-1
abundance: many
d_gene: NA
CDR3aa: CSARGQAGQPQHF
CDR3nt: TGCAGTGCTAGAGGGCAGGCGGGACAGCCCCAGCATTTT

j_gene: TRBJ2-3
v_gene: TRBV20-1
abundance: many
d_gene: NA
CDR3aa: CSAVTADTQYF
CDR3nt: TGCAGTGCGGTGACCGCAGATACGCAGTATTTT

j_gene: TRBJ2-7
v_gene: TRBV7-2
abundance: NA
d_gene: TRBD2
CDR3aa: CASSLILSRGAYEQYF
CDR3nt: TGTGCCAGCAGCTTAATCTTGTCCCGGGGGGCCTACGAGCAGTACTTC

j_gene: TRBJ2-7
v_gene: TRBV29-1
abundance: many
d_gene: NA
CDR3aa: CSVTLTYEQYF
CDR3nt: TGCAGCGTTACTCTGACCTACGAGCAGTACTTC

j_gene: TRBJ2-1
v_gene: TRBV27
abundance: few
d_gene: NA
CDR3aa: CASSLSWAVGYNEQFF
CDR3nt: TGTGCCAGCAGTTTATCTTGGGCGGTAGGCTACAATGAGCAGTTCTTC

j_gene: TRBJ2-7
v_gene: TRBV2
abundance: few
d_gene: TRBD2
CDR3aa: CASRQGLAGSYEQYF
CDR3nt: TGTGCCAGCAGGCAGGGACTAGCTGGCTCCTACGAGCAGTACTTC

j_gene: TRBJ2-1
v_gene: TRBV4-2
abundance: NA
d_gene: NA
CDR3aa: CASSQEPDLRHEQFF
CDR3nt: TGTGCCAGCAGCCAAGAACCAGACCTTCGGCATGAGCAGTTCTTC

j_gene: TRBJ2-3
v_gene: TRBV6-2/TRBV6-3
abundance: many
d_gene: NA
CDR3aa: CASNRPRGTQYF
CDR3nt: TGTGCCAGCAACCGACCCCGGGGTACGCAGTATTTT

j_gene: TRBJ1-2
v_gene: TRBV15
abundance: NA
d_gene: TRBD1
CDR3aa: CATSTGTGAWGYTF
CDR3nt: TGTGCCACCAGCACCGGGACAGGGGCTTGGGGCTACACCTTC

j_gene: TRBJ2-7
v_gene: TRBV3-1
abundance: NA
d_gene: NA
CDR3aa: CASTQPGQWIYEQYF
CDR3nt: TGTGCCAGCACCCAGCCGGGGCAATGGATATACGAGCAGTACTTC

j_gene: TRBJ2-2
v_gene: TRBV29-1
abundance: few
d_gene: TRBD1
CDR3aa: CSLIPEGQGNTGELFF
CDR3nt: TGCAGCCTTATCCCCGAAGGACAGGGAAACACCGGGGAGCTGTTTTTT

j_gene: TRBJ1-5
v_gene: TRBV12-3/TRBV12-4
abundance: few
d_gene: NA
CDR3aa: CASSAWSNQPQHF
CDR3nt: TGTGCCAGCAGTGCATGGAGCAATCAGCCCCAGCATTTT

j_gene: TRBJ1-5
v_gene: TRBV4-2
abundance: few
d_gene: NA
CDR3aa: CASSQDFARDQHF
CDR3nt: TGTGCCAGCAGCCAAGATTTTGCCAGAGACCAGCATTTT

j_gene: TRBJ2-3
v_gene: TRBV20-1
abundance: NA
d_gene: TRBD2
CDR3aa: CSAAARREGTDTQYF
CDR3nt: TGCAGTGCGGCGGCTCGGCGGGAGGGAACAGATACGCAGTATTTT

j_gene: TRBJ1-2
v_gene: TRBV7-8
abundance: few
d_gene: TRBD1
CDR3aa: CASSRQGAIGYTF
CDR3nt: TGTGCCAGCAGCCGACAGGGGGCAATTGGCTACACCTTC

j_gene: TRBJ2-3
v_gene: TRBV9
abundance: NA
d_gene: NA
CDR3aa: CASSPQGHTDTQYF
CDR3nt: TGTGCCAGCAGCCCCCAGGGGCATACAGATACGCAGTATTTT